This note documents a single T cell receptor beta chain sequence. The data are from a study of blood T cell repertoires in COVID-19. Study in general: Whether acute or convalescent, the COVID-19 samples came from the United States, Italy and Spain. Sources were T cells, B-cell-depleted T cells, or PBMCs; the material itself was cDNA or gDNA.

CDR1 is SGHRS and CDR2 is YFSETQ in the germline V gene. The CDR3 consists of 16 residues. Losses at the gene ends were 0 bases for V and 5 bases for J; bases not matched to a gene: 5. Per the study methods: Counts of nucleated cells, estimated from reference gene primer amplification, were obtained. Only in-frame clones appear in the TCRdb table, and some are missing; sequencing was by immunoSEQ multiplex PCR. V, J and clone size derive from that table, while D and trimming were established from the DNA sequence. The sample yields over 350,000 clones, 86% seen once. Sequenced: peripheral blood. V is TRBV5-1 and J is TRBJ1-5; 10 nucleotides line up with TRBD1. This receptor was obtained from a woman aged 25-40 years with active or convalescent COVID-19. This CDR3 is CASSLAPGQGYQPQHF. CDR3 bases: TGCGCCAGCAGCTTGGCTCCGGGACAGGGGTATCAGCCCCAGCATTTT.